The source of this TCR beta chain is a study of cytomegalovirus exposure and HLA in healthy donors. Overall study: Of all 400 or so donors who were genotyped, 75% to 90% belonged to the Caucasian-associated ancestry cluster.

The germline gives CDR1 MNHNY, CDR2 SVGAGI (reference sequence). This CDR3 is built from 15 residues. V lost 5 bases and J 3 bases, leaving 16 bases between the germline ends. Vbeta (60) and Jbeta (13) primers were used in the PCR. Data came from immunoSEQ multiplex PCR; TCRdb stores just in-frame clones and leaves some out. The data show 98,000 or so clones, 70% to 80% seen once. Points on this clone: What it binds is unknown.

Findings of the study overall: Most subjects had HLA-A and HLA-B alleles reportedly predicted accurately by TCR beta sequences.

Specimen: PBMCs. The chain uses TRBV6-6 and TRBJ1-2, with D uncertain. This clonotype was obtained from a female donor in good health and CMV-seronegative. CDR3 in amino acids: CASSMGLGGDYGYTF. The CDR3 region has the DNA TGTGCCAGCAGTATGGGTTTGGGAGGAGACTATGGCTACACCTTC.